This record covers a single T cell receptor (beta chain). The target of this receptor is not known. No per-base quality is available; no much larger clone lies one base away. Preparation of the library involved the immunoSEQ multiplex PCR assay. The source is immuneACCESS, and TCRdb retained only in-frame sequences with V and J called. Part of the clones is not carried over; for the studies checked, unresolved V genes explain less than half of this, and the remainder is unexplained. The sample table contains approximately 42,000 clones; only one count was recorded for about 85% of them. Together, the top ten hold about 0.6% of the sample. These data belong to a study of T cell changes during pregnancy in multiple sclerosis (dated by TCRdb to the late 2010s). At the level of the whole study: In women with multiple sclerosis, the researchers looked at how the T cell repertoire shifted as pregnancy progressed.

The cysteine opens and the phenylalanine closes a CDR3 of 13 amino acids. Only the CDR3 portion is preserved as DNA: 39 bases, with reading frame beginning at the first base. V is cut back by 4 bases and J by 8 bases, with 5 bases in the junction unmatched. According to the germline V gene (reference sequence), CDR1 reads SGHNT and CDR2 reads YYREEE. The source of this sequence is a female donor with multiple sclerosis, enrolled in a pregnancy study. The receptor chain draws on TRBV5-4 and TRBJ1-2; TRBD1 matches 10 bases in the middle. The input for sequencing was CD4+ T cells from peripheral blood mononuclear cells, taken before pregnancy. The CDR3 protein is CASSPGQGEGYTF. The DNA is TGTGCCAGCAGCCCAGGACAGGGGGAGGGCTACACCTTC.